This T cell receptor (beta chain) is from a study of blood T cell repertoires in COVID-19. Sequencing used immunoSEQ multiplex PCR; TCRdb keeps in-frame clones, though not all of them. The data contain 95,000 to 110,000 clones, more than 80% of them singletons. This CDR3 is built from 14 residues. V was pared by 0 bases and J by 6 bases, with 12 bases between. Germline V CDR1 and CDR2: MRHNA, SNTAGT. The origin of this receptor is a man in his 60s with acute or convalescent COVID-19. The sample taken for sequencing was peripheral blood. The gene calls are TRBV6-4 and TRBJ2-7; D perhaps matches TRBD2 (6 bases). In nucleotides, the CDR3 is TGTGCCAGCAGTGACTCGGTCGGGGGAGGCGAGCAGTACTTC. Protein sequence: CASSDSVGGGEQYF.